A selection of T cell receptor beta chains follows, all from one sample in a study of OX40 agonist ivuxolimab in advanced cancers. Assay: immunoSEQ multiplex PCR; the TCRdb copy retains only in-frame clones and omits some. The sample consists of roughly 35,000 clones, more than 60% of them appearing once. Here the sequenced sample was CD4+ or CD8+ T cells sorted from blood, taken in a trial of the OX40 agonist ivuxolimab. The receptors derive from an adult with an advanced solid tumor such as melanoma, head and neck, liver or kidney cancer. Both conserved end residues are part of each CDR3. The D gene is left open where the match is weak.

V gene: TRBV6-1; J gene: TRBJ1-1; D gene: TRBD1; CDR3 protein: CASSLRTGATEAFF; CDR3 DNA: TGTGCCAGCAGTCTTCGGACAGGGGCCACTGAAGCTTTCTTT
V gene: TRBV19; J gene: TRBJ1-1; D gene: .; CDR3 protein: CASSRTMNTEAFF; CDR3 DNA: TGTGCCAGTAGTAGGACAATGAACACTGAAGCTTTCTTT
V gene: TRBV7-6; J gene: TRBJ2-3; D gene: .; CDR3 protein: CASSRDSTDTQYF; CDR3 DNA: TGTGCCAGCAGTCGGGACAGCACAGATACGCAGTATTTT
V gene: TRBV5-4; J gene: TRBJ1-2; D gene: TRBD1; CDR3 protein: CASSYRGADNYGYTF; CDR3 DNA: TGTGCCAGCAGCTACAGGGGAGCGGATAACTATGGCTACACCTTC
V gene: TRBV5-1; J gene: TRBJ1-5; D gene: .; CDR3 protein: CASSLNPGGMGQPQHF; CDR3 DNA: TGCGCCAGCAGCTTGAATCCGGGGGGAATGGGTCAGCCCCAGCATTTT
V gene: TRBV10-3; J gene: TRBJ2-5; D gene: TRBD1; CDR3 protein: CAISGQGAEETQYF; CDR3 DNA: TGTGCCATCAGTGGACAGGGGGCCGAGGAGACCCAGTACTTC
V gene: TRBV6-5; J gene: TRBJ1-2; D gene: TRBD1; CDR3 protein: CASSSDRVGYTF; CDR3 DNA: TGTGCCAGCAGTAGCGACAGGGTCGGCTACACCTTC
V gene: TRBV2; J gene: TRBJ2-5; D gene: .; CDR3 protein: CASSVMYQETQYF; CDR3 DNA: TGTGCCAGCAGTGTCATGTACCAAGAGACCCAGTACTTC
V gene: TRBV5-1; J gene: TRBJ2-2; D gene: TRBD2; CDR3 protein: CASRPRAGDSTGELFF; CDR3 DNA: TGCGCCAGCAGGCCCCGAGCGGGGGATTCCACCGGGGAGCTGTTTTTT
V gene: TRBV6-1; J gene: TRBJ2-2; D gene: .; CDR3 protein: CASIERVGTGELFF; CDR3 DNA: TGTGCCAGCATAGAAAGGGTCGGGACCGGGGAGCTGTTTTTT
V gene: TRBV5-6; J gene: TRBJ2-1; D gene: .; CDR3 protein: CASSLGVSYNEQFF; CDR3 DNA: TGTGCCAGCAGCTTAGGGGTTTCCTACAATGAGCAGTTCTTC
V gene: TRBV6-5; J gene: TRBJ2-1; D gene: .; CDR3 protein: CASSPDANNEQFF; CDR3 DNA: TGTGCCAGCAGCCCCGACGCCAACAATGAGCAGTTCTTC
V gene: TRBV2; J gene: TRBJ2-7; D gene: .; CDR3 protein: CASRAGKLGGYLYEQYF; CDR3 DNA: TGTGCCAGCAGAGCCGGAAAACTTGGGGGGTACCTCTACGAGCAGTACTTC
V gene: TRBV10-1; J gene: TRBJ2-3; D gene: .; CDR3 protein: CASSFSTDTQYF; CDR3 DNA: TGCGCCAGCAGTTTTAGCACAGATACGCAGTATTTT
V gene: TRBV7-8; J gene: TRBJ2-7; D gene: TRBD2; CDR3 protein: CASSLSRTSGGPPRF; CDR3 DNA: TGTGCCAGCAGCCTCAGCCGGACTAGCGGGGGCCCCCCGCGCTTC
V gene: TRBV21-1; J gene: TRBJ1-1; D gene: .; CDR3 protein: CASSTPKTHTEAFF; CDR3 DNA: TGTGCCAGCAGCACCCCCAAGACCCACACTGAAGCTTTCTTT